The present TCR beta chain was sequenced within a study of CD8+CD57+ T cells in acquired aplastic anemia. At the level of the study: Average DNA yield from sorted CD4+ and CD8+ cells was roughly 3.1 ug. Researchers reported that healthy donors averaged roughly 9.8 million reads for CD4+ cells. Notes on the study in general: Patients had around 30 CD8+ CDR3 sequences in common with controls (the shared set). Significance was not reached for CD8+ Simpson's diversity between patients and controls.

CDR1 is MNHEY and CDR2 is SMNVEV in the germline V gene (reference sequence). The V end lost 0 bases, the J end lost 5 bases, and 10 bases lay between the germline ends. The CDR3 is 14 amino acids. This clonotype was seen at least ten times. Its antigen is unknown. Genomic DNA, serving as template, underwent TCR beta VDJ and CDR3 profiling. TCRdb processed the reads anew with MiXCR; each CDR3 protein has one entry. The table records around 64,000 distinct CDR3 sequences, under 55% of them present only once. This receptor was taken from a human donor in good health, serving as a control. The sequencing sample was made of sorted CD4+, CD8+, or CD8+CD57+ T cells (not recorded which) from PBMCs. The chain has TRBV27 and TRBJ2-5, with D perhaps TRBD1 or TRBD2 (5 bases each). The CDR3 bases are TGTGCCAGCAGTTTATCGTGGGGGTTGGAGACCCAGTACTTC. It specifies CASSLSWGLETQYF.